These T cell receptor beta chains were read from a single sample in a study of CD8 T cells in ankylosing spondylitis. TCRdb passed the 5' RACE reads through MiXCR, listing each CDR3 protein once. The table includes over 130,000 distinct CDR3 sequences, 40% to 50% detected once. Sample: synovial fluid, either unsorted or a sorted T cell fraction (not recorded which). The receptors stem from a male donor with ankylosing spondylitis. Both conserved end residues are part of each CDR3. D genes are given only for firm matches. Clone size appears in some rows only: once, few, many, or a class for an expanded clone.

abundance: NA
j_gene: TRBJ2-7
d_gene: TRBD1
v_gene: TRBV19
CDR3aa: CASSISGQGYEQYF
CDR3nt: TGTGCCAGTAGTATTTCCGGACAGGGCTACGAGCAGTACTTC

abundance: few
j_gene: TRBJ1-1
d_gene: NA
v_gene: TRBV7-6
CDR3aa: CASSLEAPGRSNTEAFF
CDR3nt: TGTGCCAGCAGCTTAGAAGCCCCGGGCAGGTCGAACACTGAAGCTTTCTTT

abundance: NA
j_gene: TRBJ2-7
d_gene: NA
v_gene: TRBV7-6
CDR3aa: CASSLEAATAEVTYEQYF
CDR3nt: TGTGCCAGCAGCTTAGAGGCGGCTACCGCGGAGGTTACCTACGAGCAGTACTTC

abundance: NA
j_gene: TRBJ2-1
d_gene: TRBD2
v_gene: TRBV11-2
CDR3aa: CASSLGGTSGRIYNEQFF
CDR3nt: TGTGCCAGCAGCTTAGGAGGGACTAGCGGGAGAATATACAATGAGCAGTTCTTC

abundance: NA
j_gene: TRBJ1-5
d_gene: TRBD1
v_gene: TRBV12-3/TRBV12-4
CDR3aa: CASSRDRAGQPQHF
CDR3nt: TGTGCCAGCAGCAGGGACAGGGCGGGACAGCCCCAGCATTTT

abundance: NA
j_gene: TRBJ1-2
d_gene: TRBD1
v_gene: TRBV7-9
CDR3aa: CASSLGDSWGYTF
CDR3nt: TGTGCCAGCAGCTTAGGGGACAGTTGGGGCTACACCTTC

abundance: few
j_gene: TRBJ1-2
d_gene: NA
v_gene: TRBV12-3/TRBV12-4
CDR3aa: CASSLAVSAYGYGYTF
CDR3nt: TGTGCCAGCAGTTTAGCTGTGTCAGCCTACGGCTATGGCTACACCTTC

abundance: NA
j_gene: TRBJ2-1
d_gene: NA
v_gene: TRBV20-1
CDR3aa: CSARAWRDERYNEQFF
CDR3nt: TGCAGTGCTAGAGCCTGGAGGGATGAGCGGTACAATGAGCAGTTCTTC

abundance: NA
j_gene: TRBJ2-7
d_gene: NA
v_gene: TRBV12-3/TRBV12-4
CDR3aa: CASSPPSGSSYEQYF
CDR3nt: TGTGCCAGCAGTCCCCCCAGTGGGAGCTCCTACGAGCAGTACTTC

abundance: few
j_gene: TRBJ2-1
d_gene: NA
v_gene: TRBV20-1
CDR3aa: CSAHGRENGHYNEQFF
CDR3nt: TGCAGTGCCCATGGCCGGGAGAACGGACACTACAATGAGCAGTTCTTC

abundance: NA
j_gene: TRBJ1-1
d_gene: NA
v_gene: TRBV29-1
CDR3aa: CSVEDLWVQGPGTEAFF
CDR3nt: TGCAGCGTTGAAGATCTTTGGGTCCAAGGGCCGGGCACTGAAGCTTTCTTT

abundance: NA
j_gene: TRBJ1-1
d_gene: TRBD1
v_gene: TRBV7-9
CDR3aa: CASSEYRGNTEAFF
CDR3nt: TGTGCCAGCAGCGAGTACAGGGGAAACACTGAAGCTTTCTTT

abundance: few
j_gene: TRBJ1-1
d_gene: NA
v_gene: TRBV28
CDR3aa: CASSPLVAENTEAFF
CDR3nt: TGTGCCAGCAGTCCACTCGTGGCGGAGAACACTGAAGCTTTCTTT

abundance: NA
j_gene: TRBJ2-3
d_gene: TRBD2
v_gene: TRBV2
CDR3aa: CATRAGTTQYF
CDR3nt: TGTGCCACCCGAGCGGGGACTACGCAGTATTTT

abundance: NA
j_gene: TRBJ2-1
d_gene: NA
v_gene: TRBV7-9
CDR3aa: CASSQWGTPSGNEQFF
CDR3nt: TGTGCCAGCAGCCAATGGGGGACCCCCTCCGGGAATGAGCAGTTCTTC

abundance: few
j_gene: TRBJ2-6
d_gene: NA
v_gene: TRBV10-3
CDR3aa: CATSGDPGPWLWGANVLTF
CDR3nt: TGTGCCACCTCGGGGGATCCGGGACCGTGGCTCTGGGGGGCCAACGTCCTGACTTTC

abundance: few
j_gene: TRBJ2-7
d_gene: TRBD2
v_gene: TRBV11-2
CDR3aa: CASSTAGGGHTYEQYF
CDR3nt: TGTGCCAGCAGCACCGCTGGCGGGGGGCACACCTACGAGCAGTACTTC

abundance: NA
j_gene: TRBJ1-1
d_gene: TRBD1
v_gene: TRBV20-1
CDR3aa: CSAWRTGGNTEAFF
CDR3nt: TGCAGTGCTTGGCGGACAGGGGGGAACACTGAAGCTTTCTTT

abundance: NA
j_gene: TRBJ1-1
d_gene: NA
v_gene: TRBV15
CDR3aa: CATSRDGRVVNTEAFF
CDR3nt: TGTGCCACCAGCAGAGACGGCAGGGTTGTGAACACTGAAGCTTTCTTT

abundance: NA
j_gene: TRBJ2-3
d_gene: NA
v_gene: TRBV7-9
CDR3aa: CASSLDRDNTDTQYF
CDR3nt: TGTGCCAGCAGCTTAGACCGGGACAACACAGATACGCAGTATTTT

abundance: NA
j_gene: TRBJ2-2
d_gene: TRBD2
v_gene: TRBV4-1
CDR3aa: CASSQDMGGRSNTGELFF
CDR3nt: TGCGCCAGCAGCCAAGATATGGGCGGGAGGTCGAACACCGGGGAGCTGTTTTTT

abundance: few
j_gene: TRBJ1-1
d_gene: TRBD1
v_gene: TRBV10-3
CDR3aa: CAISDLGTGGYSTEAFF
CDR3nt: TGTGCCATCAGTGACCTTGGGACAGGGGGTTATAGCACTGAAGCTTTCTTT

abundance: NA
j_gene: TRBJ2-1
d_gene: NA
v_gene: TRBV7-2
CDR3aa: CASSPRDTGLGEQFF
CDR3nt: TGTGCCAGCAGCCCCCGGGACACGGGATTAGGTGAGCAGTTCTTC

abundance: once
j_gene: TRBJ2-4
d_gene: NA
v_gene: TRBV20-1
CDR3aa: CSARLPLSHDDGNIQYF
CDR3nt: TGCAGTGCTAGACTCCCCCTGAGCCATGACGACGGAAACATTCAGTACTTC

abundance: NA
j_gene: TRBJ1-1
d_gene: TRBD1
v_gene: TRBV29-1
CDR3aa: CSVVRRGPEAFF
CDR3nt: TGCAGCGTTGTGAGGAGGGGGCCTGAAGCTTTCTTT

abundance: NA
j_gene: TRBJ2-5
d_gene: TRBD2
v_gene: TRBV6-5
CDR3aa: CASSYGGLAEETQYF
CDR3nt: TGTGCCAGCAGTTACGGGGGACTAGCGGAAGAGACCCAGTACTTC

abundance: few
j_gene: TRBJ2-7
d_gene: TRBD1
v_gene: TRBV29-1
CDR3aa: CSVPGQGIFEQYF
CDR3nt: TGCAGCGTCCCGGGACAGGGAATATTCGAGCAGTACTTC

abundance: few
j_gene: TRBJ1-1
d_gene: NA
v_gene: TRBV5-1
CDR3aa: CASSLIIGWTEAFF
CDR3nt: TGCGCCAGCAGCTTAATAATCGGGTGGACTGAAGCTTTCTTT

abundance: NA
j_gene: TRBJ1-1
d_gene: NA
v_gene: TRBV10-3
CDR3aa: CAISESGLNTEAFF
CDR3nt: TGTGCCATCAGTGAGTCTGGCCTGAACACTGAAGCTTTCTTT

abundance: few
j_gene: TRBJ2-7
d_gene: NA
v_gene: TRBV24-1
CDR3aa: CATSGTSDYEQYF
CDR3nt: TGTGCCACCAGCGGGACTTCCGACTACGAGCAGTACTTC

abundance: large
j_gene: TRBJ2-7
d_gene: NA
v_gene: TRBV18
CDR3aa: CASSPSVPGEQYF
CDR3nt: TGTGCCAGCTCACCGTCCGTCCCCGGCGAGCAGTACTTC

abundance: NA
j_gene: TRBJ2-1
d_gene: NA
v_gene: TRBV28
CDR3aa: CASSFNVLGLSYNEQFF
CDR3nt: TGTGCCAGCAGTTTCAACGTCCTAGGACTCTCCTACAATGAGCAGTTCTTC

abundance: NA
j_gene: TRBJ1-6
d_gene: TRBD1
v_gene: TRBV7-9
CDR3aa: CASSPRQGYNSPLHF
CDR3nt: TGTGCCAGCAGCCCCCGACAGGGATATAATTCACCCCTCCACTTT

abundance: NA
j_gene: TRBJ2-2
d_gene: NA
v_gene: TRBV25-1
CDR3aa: CASSGPRELFF
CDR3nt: TGTGCCAGCAGTGGCCCTAGGGAGCTGTTTTTT

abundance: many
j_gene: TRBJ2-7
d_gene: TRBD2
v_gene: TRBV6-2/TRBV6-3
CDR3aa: CASSPGREVDEQYF
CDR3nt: TGTGCCAGCAGCCCCGGGCGGGAGGTGGACGAGCAGTACTTC

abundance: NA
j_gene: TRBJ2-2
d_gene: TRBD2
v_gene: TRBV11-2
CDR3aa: CASRTTLAGVTGELFF
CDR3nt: TGTGCCAGCAGAACCACACTAGCGGGAGTGACCGGGGAGCTGTTTTTT

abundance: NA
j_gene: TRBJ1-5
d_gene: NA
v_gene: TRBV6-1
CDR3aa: CASSPGQGRNQPQHF
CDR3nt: TGTGCCAGCAGTCCCGGGCAGGGCCGCAATCAGCCCCAGCATTTT

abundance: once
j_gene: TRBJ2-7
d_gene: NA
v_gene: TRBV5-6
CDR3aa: CASSLRYPYEQYF
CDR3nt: TGTGCCAGCAGCTTGAGATACCCCTACGAGCAGTACTTC

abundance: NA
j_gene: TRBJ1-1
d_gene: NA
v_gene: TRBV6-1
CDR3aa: CASSDDGGQWTEAFF
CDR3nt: TGTGCCAGCAGTGATGACGGGGGGCAATGGACTGAAGCTTTCTTT

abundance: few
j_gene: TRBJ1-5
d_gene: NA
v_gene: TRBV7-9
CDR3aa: CASRPPNSNQPQHF
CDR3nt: TGTGCCAGCAGACCCCCGAATAGCAATCAGCCCCAGCATTTT

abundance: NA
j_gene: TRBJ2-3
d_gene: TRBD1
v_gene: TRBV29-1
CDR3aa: CSVDSDRARTDTQYF
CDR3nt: TGCAGCGTTGACTCTGACAGGGCCCGCACAGATACGCAGTATTTT

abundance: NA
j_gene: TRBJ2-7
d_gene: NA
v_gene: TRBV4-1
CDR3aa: CASSQELLPRRYEQYF
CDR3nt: TGCGCCAGCAGCCAAGAGTTACTACCACGTAGGTACGAGCAGTACTTC

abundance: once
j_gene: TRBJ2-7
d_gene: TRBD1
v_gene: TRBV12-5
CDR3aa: CASGLVPPRDRGYEQYF
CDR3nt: TGTGCTAGTGGTTTGGTACCACCCCGGGACAGGGGATACGAGCAGTACTTC

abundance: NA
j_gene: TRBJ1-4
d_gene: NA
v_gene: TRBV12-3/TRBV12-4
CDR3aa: CASKAGEKLFF
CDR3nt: TGTGCCAGTAAGGCCGGCGAAAAACTGTTTTTT

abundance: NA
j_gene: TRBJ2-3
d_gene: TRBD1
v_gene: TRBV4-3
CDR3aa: CASSQGDRAQDTQYF
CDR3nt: TGCGCCAGCAGCCAAGGGGACAGGGCCCAAGATACGCAGTATTTT

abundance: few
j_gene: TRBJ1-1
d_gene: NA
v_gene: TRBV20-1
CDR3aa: CSARALGQWNTEAFF
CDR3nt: TGCAGTGCTAGAGCCCTAGGACAGTGGAACACTGAAGCTTTCTTT

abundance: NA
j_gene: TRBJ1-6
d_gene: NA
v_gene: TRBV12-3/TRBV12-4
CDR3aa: CASSLDRYNSPLHF
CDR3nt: TGTGCCAGCAGTCTGGACCGGTATAATTCACCCCTCCACTTT

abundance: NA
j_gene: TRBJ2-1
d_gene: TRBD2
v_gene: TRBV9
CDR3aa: CASSSSGTTYNEQFF
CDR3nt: TGTGCCAGCAGCTCTAGCGGGACAACCTACAATGAGCAGTTCTTC

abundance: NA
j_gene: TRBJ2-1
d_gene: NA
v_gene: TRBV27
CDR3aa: CASSYSWGSYNEQFF
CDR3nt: TGTGCCAGCAGTTACAGCTGGGGCTCCTACAATGAGCAGTTCTTC

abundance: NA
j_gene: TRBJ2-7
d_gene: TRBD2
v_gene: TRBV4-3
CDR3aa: CASSQGLAGVFNEQYF
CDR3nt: TGCGCCAGCAGCCAAGGGCTAGCGGGAGTTTTTAACGAGCAGTACTTC

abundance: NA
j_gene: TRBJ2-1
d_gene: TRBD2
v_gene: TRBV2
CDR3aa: CASSGGLQRDEQFF
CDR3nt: TGTGCCAGCAGTGGGGGACTACAACGCGATGAGCAGTTCTTC

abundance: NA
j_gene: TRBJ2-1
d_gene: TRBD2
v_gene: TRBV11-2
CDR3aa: CASSLDLLAGDNEQFF
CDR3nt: TGTGCCAGCAGCTTAGATCTCCTAGCGGGGGACAATGAGCAGTTCTTC

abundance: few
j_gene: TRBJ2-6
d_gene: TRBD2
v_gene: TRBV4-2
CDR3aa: CASSQWEGRADSGANVLTF
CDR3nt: TGTGCCAGCAGCCAATGGGAGGGACGGGCGGACTCTGGGGCCAACGTCCTGACTTTC

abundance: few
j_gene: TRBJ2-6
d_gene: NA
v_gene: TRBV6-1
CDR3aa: CASSLPSSGANVLTF
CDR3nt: TGTGCCAGCAGCCTTCCTAGCTCTGGGGCCAACGTCCTGACTTTC

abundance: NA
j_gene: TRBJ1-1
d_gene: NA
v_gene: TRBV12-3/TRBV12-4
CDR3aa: CASSLWDGRNTEAFF
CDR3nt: TGTGCCAGCAGTCTCTGGGACGGACGCAACACTGAAGCTTTCTTT